This passage covers 21 T cell receptor beta chains from one sample sequenced in a study of cytomegalovirus exposure and HLA in healthy donors. The PCR employed 60 Vbeta primers together with 13 Jbeta primers. TCRdb keeps only in-frame clones here, not all; method: immunoSEQ multiplex PCR. The table includes about 160,000 clones, approximately 80% detected once. The sample comprised PBMCs. The source of these receptors is a man in his late teens or twenties in good health and CMV-seropositive.

The V gene is TRBV10-3, the J gene TRBJ1-2; D remains unclear. CDR3 length: 14 amino acids. V was pared by 2 bases and J by 0 bases, with 7 bases between. Germline V gene data show CDR1 as ENHRY and CDR2 as SYGVKD. CDR3 DNA: TGTGCCATCAGTGAGGAGGGAACTAACTATGGCTACACCTTC. Translating it yields CAISEEGTNYGYTF.

The chain recombines TRBV7-9 with TRBJ1-3, with unresolved D. The germline V gene encodes CDR1 SEHNR and CDR2 FQNEAQ (reference sequence). Deletions cut 1 base from V and 4 bases from J, with 11 bases between. The CDR3 extends over 15 amino acids. CDR3 DNA: TGTGCCAGCAGCTTAGTCATGGGCAGAGGAAACACCATATATTTT. Residues: CASSLVMGRGNTIYF. The full variable domain, rest sourced from reference TRBV7-9 and TRBJ1-3, is DTGVSQNPRHKITKRGQNVTFRCDPISEHNRLYWYRQTLGQGPEFLTYFQNEAQLEKSRLLSDRFSAERPKGSFSTLEIQRTEQGDSAMYLCASSLVMGRGNTIYFGEGSWLTVV.

V is TRBV2 and J is TRBJ1-4; possibly TRBD1 for D (5 bases). The CDR3 has 15 amino acids. Trimming pared 9 bases from V and 7 bases from J, leaving 21 bases between. Looked up from germline, CDR1 is SNHLY and CDR2 is FYNNEI. In nucleotides, the CDR3 is TGTGCCAGTATCTGGACCAGGGTAATCGGTGAAAAACTGTTTTTT. Its translation: CASIWTRVIGEKLFF.

The J gene is TRBJ2-7, the V gene TRBV15; possibly TRBD2 for D (5 bases). V was clipped by 0 bases and J by 2 bases, with 11 bases between them. There are 15 residues in the CDR3. CDR1 and CDR2 from the germline V gene are LNHNV and YYDKDF (reference sequence). The CDR3 sequence: CATSRDPGSTYEQYF. The DNA of the CDR3 is TGTGCCACCAGCAGAGACCCGGGGTCCACCTACGAGCAGTACTTC.

This clone came up once. V usage is TRBV15 and J usage is TRBJ2-1; a weak D match, TRBD1 (5 bases). Trimming left V 5 bases short and J 7 bases short, with 9 bases between. The CDR3 extends over 12 amino acids. Germline CDR1 reads LNHNV; CDR2 reads YYDKDF (reference sequence). The CDR3 DNA follows: TGTGCCACCAGCGGAAGGGGTAATGAGCAGTTCTTC. Translated, it gives CATSGRGNEQFF.

The chain joins TRBV28 to TRBJ2-3, with D possibly matching TRBD2 (5 bases). Germline V gene lookup returns CDR1 MDHEN and CDR2 SYDVKM. The CDR3 sequence is 15 residues long. V gave up 3 bases and J gave up 0 bases, with 10 bases separating them. CDR3 sequence: CASSFPGSSTDTQYF. The CDR3 DNA follows: TGTGCCAGCAGTTTCCCGGGGTCTAGCACAGATACGCAGTATTTT.

The CDR3 DNA reads as TGTGCCAGCAGCTTAGGACAGGCCCCTGTTCAGCCCCAGCATTTT. It specifies CASSLGQAPVQPQHF. The chain is built from TRBV7-2 and TRBJ1-5; TRBD1 is a possible D gene (6 bases). Germline V gene lookup returns CDR1 SGHTA and CDR2 FQGNSA. CDR3 size: 15 residues. The ends were cut back, 1 base at V and 6 bases at J, with 13 bases in the middle.

This clone was seen only a few times. V and J are TRBV11-2 and TRBJ2-1; possible D gene TRBD2, 5 bases. V was shortened by 1 base and J by 5 bases, with 12 bases between the two germline ends. Germline CDR1 SGHAT, CDR2 FQNNGV. The CDR3 is 15 amino acids. Here the CDR3 reads CASSLGSVPNNEQFF. CDR3 bases: TGTGCCAGCAGCTTAGGTAGCGTTCCTAACAATGAGCAGTTCTTC.

The chain has TRBV14 and TRBJ1-1; D gene uncertain. V lost 1 base to trimming and J lost 6 bases, with 12 bases between them. Looked up from germline, CDR1 is SGHDN and CDR2 is FVKESK. The length of the CDR3 is 14 residues. CDR3 coding DNA: TGTGCCAGCAGCCAAGGCCCAAACGGAGCTGAAGCTTTCTTT. Its protein product is CASSQGPNGAEAFF.

J is TRBJ2-1 and V is TRBV7-8; a weak D match, TRBD1 (6 bases). The CDR3 covers 15 residues. Trimming took 2 bases from V and 2 from J, leaving 10 bases between them. The germline gives CDR1 SGHVS, CDR2 FQNEAQ. The DNA for the CDR3 is TGTGCCAGCAGCTTACAGGGGACGCCCTACAATGAGCAGTTCTTC. This translates into CASSLQGTPYNEQFF.

The chain uses TRBV19 and TRBJ1-1, with D possibly being TRBD1 (5 bases). This CDR3 region has 14 residues. Trimming shortened V by 0 bases and J by 3 bases, and 8 bases separated the two germline ends. CDR1 and CDR2 (germline): LNHDA, SQIVND (reference sequence). The CDR3 region is CASSIDRADTEAFF. The CDR3 DNA reads TGTGCCAGTAGTATAGACAGGGCAGACACTGAAGCTTTCTTT.

This clone was recorded only once. This chain joins TRBV11-3 and TRBJ2-1; 8 bases agree with TRBD2. The CDR3 length is 17 residues. Germline loops: CDR1 SGHNT, CDR2 YENEEA. The junction had 14 bases not matched to a gene; V was cut back by 5 bases and J by 5 bases. The CDR3 protein is CASSLTGKAGDNNEQFF. The CDR3 region has the DNA TGTGCCAGCAGCCTAACTGGGAAAGCGGGAGATAACAATGAGCAGTTCTTC.

This chain links TRBV27 with TRBJ1-1, with D perhaps matching TRBD1 (5 bases). Germline CDR1 reads MNHEY; CDR2 reads SMNVEV (reference sequence). V was shortened by 8 bases and J by 4 bases, with 11 bases between the two germline ends. The CDR3 is 12 residues long. The CDR3 DNA reads TGTGCCAGCCGGTCGGGGGGCACTGAAGCTTTCTTT. This codes for CASRSGGTEAFF.

CDR3 DNA sequence: TGTGCCAGCAGCCTAGGGGGAGTGGGAGGGAACTACGAGCAGTACTTC. It specifies CASSLGGVGGNYEQYF. The chain joins TRBV7-2 to TRBJ2-7; possibly TRBD2 for D (7 bases). V was pared by 5 bases and J by 3 bases, with 20 bases between. This CDR3 is 16 amino acids long. Germline V gene sequence: CDR1 SGHTA, CDR2 FQGNSA. Together with reference TRBV7-2 and TRBJ2-7, the CDR3 gives the full variable domain: GAGVSQSPSNKVTEKGKDVELRCDPISGHTALYWYRQSLGQGLEFLIYFQGNSAPDKSGLPSDRFSAERTGGSVSTLTIQRTQQEDSAVYLCASSLGGVGGNYEQYFGPGTRLTVT.

About this clone: Other DNA sequences within the sample encode an identical CDR3. The J gene is TRBJ1-2, the V gene TRBV29-1; D is undetermined. In germline, CDR1 is SQVTM, CDR2 ANQGSEA. The CDR3 extends over 10 amino acids. V lost 3 bases and J 4 bases, leaving 3 bases between the germline ends. Here the CDR3 reads CSVDSYGYTF. CDR3 sequence (DNA): TGCAGCGTTGACAGCTATGGCTACACCTTC.

V gene TRBV19 combines with J gene TRBJ1-1; D may be TRBD1 (6 bases). Germline V CDR1 and CDR2: LNHDA, SQIVND (reference sequence). V was shortened by 10 bases and J by 0 bases, with 15 bases between the two germline ends. This CDR3 comprises 14 residues. The CDR3 DNA is TGTGCCACCCGGACAGTCTCTATGAACACTGAAGCTTTCTTT. Amino acid sequence: CATRTVSMNTEAFF.

Details on this clone: One junction end disagrees with the germline gene, perhaps due to a read error. The chain has TRBV11-2 and TRBJ1-1; weak D call: TRBD1 (5 bases). Germline assignment: CDR1 SGHAT and CDR2 FQNNGV. The length of the CDR3 is 16 residues. The CDR3 sequence: CASRLGEGRSNTEAFF. CDR3 DNA: TGTGCCAGCAGATTAGGGGAGGGCAGAAGTAACACTGAAGCTTTCTTT.

This sequence joins TRBV6-5 and TRBJ2-5, with 11 bases aligning to TRBD2. There are 15 residues in the CDR3. V lost 4 bases and J lost 2; bases outside the gene matches: 3. Germline loops: CDR1 MNHEY, CDR2 SVGAGI. CDR3 DNA: TGTGCCAGCAGTTCCGGGACTAGCGGTCAAGAGACCCAGTACTTC. Translating it yields CASSSGTSGQETQYF.

This chain connects TRBV10-3 to TRBJ1-3, with D unclear. This CDR3 region has 13 residues. V was pared by 4 bases and J by 0 bases, with 4 bases between. Looked up from germline, CDR1 is ENHRY and CDR2 is SYGVKD. In nucleotides, the CDR3 is TGTGCCATCAGTGCCGTCTCTGGAAACACCATATATTTT. This sequence encodes CAISAVSGNTIYF.

The chain employs TRBV9 and TRBJ1-1; possible D gene TRBD1, 5 bases. Germline CDR1 is SGDLS and CDR2 is YYNGEE. V lost 0 bases and J lost 0, with 9 bases in between. CDR3 length: 15 residues. The CDR3 nucleotides are TGTGCCAGCAGCGTAGGGGGGGAGATGAACACTGAAGCTTTCTTT. Protein product: CASSVGGEMNTEAFF. The full variable domain, in which reference TRBV9 and TRBJ1-1 provide the parts outside the CDR3, is DSGVTQTPKHLITATGQRVTLRCSPRSGDLSVYWYQQSLDQGLQFLIQYYNGEERAKGNILERFSAQQFPDLHSELNLSSLELGDSALYFCASSVGGEMNTEAFFGQGTRLTVV.

The chain couples TRBV7-8 to TRBJ2-7, with D possibly being TRBD1 (5 bases). The length of the CDR3 is 15 residues. Germline V gives CDR1 SGHVS, CDR2 FQNEAQ. Between the trimmed V and J ends, which lost 3 bases and 0 bases, there was a span of 12 bases. The DNA of the CDR3 is TGTGCCAGCAGCTTTTTCAGGGAACACTCCTACGAGCAGTACTTC. Translating gives CASSFFREHSYEQYF.